Each of the 20 T cell receptor beta chains below was sequenced from the same sample in a study of CD8 T cells in Susac syndrome. Random hexamers served to reverse transcribe roughly 0.45 to 1 ug RNA. TCRdb re-analysed the immunoSEQ multiplex PCR reads in MiXCR, keeping a single row per CDR3 protein. The data hold around 190,000 distinct CDR3 sequences, with 85% to 95% observed a single time. Sequences were obtained from CD4+ T cells from PBMCs. The source is a human donor in good health.

V gene TRBV7-9 combines with J gene TRBJ2-7; 9 nucleotides line up with TRBD1. Germline V CDR1 and CDR2: SEHNR, FQNEAQ (reference sequence). CDR3 length: 15 amino acids. Germline trimming cut 6 bases from V and 2 bases from J; bases unmatched to any gene: 8. CDR3 protein: CASRMTGGKTYEQYF. The CDR3 DNA reads TGTGCCAGCAGGATGACAGGGGGAAAAACCTACGAGCAGTACTTC.

The rearrangement uses TRBV6-1 and TRBJ2-1; 9 bases fit TRBD2. V lost 8 bases, J lost 10 bases, and 18 bases stayed unmatched. Germline V CDR1 and CDR2: MNHNS, SASEGT. The CDR3 has 16 amino acids. CDR3: CASAKGGGRAIREQFF. The CDR3 DNA is TGTGCCAGCGCGAAGGGTGGCGGGAGGGCCATCAGGGAGCAGTTCTTC.

This chain joins TRBV24-1 and TRBJ2-2, with TRBD1 matching 10 bases. The germline CDR1 and CDR2 sequences are KGHDR and SFDVKD. V dropped 3 bases and J dropped 6; count of bases not matched to a gene: 6. The CDR3 contains 16 residues. The CDR3 DNA sequence: TGTGCCACCAGTGATCCCAAGGACAGGGGGTCCGGGGAGCTGTTTTTT. Its protein is CATSDPKDRGSGELFF.

J is TRBJ2-7 and V is TRBV3-1; D is possibly TRBD1 or TRBD2 (5 bases each). Germline CDR1 is LGHDT and CDR2 is YNNKEL (reference sequence). With 4 bases removed from V and 0 bases from J, the gap between germline ends came to 10 bases. This CDR3 is built from 14 residues. The CDR3 nucleotides read TGTGCCAGCAGCCTGGGGGACGGCTCCTACGAGCAGTACGTC. This encodes CASSLGDGSYEQYV.

The CDR3 nucleotides read TGTGCCAGCAGTTTCGCCGGGACAGGGATATACAATGAGCAGTTCTTC. It encodes CASSFAGTGIYNEQFF. This chain links TRBV11-1 with TRBJ2-1; 9 nucleotides align to TRBD1. The CDR3 extends over 16 amino acids. V gave up 6 bases and J gave up 4 bases; unmatched junction bases: 10. CDR1 and CDR2 from the germline V gene are SGHAT and FQDESV (reference sequence).

This rearrangement joins TRBV5-1 to TRBJ2-5, with unresolved D. The CDR3 runs to 13 residues. CDR1 SGHRS and CDR2 YFSETQ come from the germline V gene. Deletions cut 1 base from V and 1 base from J, with 5 bases between. CDR3 DNA sequence: TGCGCCAGCAGCTTGTTCGGCCAAGAGACCCAGTACTTC. Translating gives CASSLFGQETQYF.

V usage is TRBV29-1 and J usage is TRBJ2-1; D gene ambiguous. The V end lost 0 bases, the J end lost 8 bases, and 14 bases lay between the germline ends. CDR3 length equals 14 residues. Germline V gene sequence: CDR1 SQVTM, CDR2 ANQGSEA. The CDR3 loop is CSVEDSNQADEQFF. CDR3 bases: TGCAGCGTTGAAGATTCGAACCAGGCTGATGAGCAGTTCTTC.

This chain connects TRBV20-1 to TRBJ2-5; 9 nucleotides line up with TRBD2. The CDR3 extends over 16 amino acids. Trimming removed 0 bases from V and 4 bases from J; junction bases left unmatched: 9. Germline CDR1 is DFQATT and CDR2 is SNEGSKA (reference sequence). Written as DNA, the CDR3 is TGCAGTGCTAGAGATAGGCGGGGGGGCCTGAGAGAGACCCAGTACTTC. It translates to CSARDRRGGLRETQYF.

The V gene is TRBV30, the J gene TRBJ2-3; the D gene is possibly TRBD2 (5 bases). Germline CDR1 reads GTSNPN; CDR2 reads SVGIG (reference sequence). This CDR3 region has 14 residues. V lost 0 bases and J lost 6, with 13 bases in between. The CDR3 spells CAWSVGGQADTQYF. The CDR3 nucleotides read TGTGCCTGGAGTGTGGGCGGGCAAGCGGATACGCAGTATTTT.

The chain carries TRBV7-8 and TRBJ1-2; TRBD1 might be the D (5 bases). Germline-derived CDR1 and CDR2 are SGHVS and FQNEAQ. The germline V and J ends were trimmed by 6 bases and 0 bases, with 20 bases remaining between them. The CDR3 length is 17 residues. The CDR3 loop reads CASRQELGGGANYGYTF. The CDR3 nucleotides read TGTGCCAGCAGACAAGAGCTGGGCGGAGGGGCTAACTATGGCTACACCTTC.

The gene calls are TRBV3-1 and TRBJ1-1; D may be TRBD1 (6 bases). V was clipped by 6 bases and J by 4 bases, with 6 bases between them. Germline CDR1 and CDR2: LGHDT and YNNKEL (reference sequence). The CDR3 length is 11 residues. CDR3 in amino acids: CASRGATEAFF. In DNA, the CDR3 is TGTGCCAGCAGGGGGGCCACTGAAGCTTTCTTT.

The chain recombines TRBV9 with TRBJ1-2; D gene unclear. V gave up 0 bases and J gave up 2 bases, with 11 bases separating them. The CDR3 spans 15 residues. Germline CDR1 SGDLS, CDR2 YYNGEE. CDR3 in DNA: TGTGCCAGCAGCGTAGCCCAACAACCCAACTATGGCTACACCTTC. Its translation is CASSVAQQPNYGYTF.

The chain uses TRBV25-1 and TRBJ2-2; tentative D call: TRBD1 (5 bases). This CDR3 comprises 17 residues. V lost 3 bases to trimming and J lost 5 bases, with 19 bases between them. Germline V gives CDR1 MGHDK, CDR2 SYGVNS. The CDR3 bases are TGTGCCAGCAGTGAGGGCTGGGGCGTAGGATCTACCGGGGAGCTGTTTTTT. This encodes CASSEGWGVGSTGELFF.

The rearrangement joins TRBV13 to TRBJ1-2; D is perhaps TRBD1 (6 bases). Trimming stripped 3 bases from V and 8 bases from J, with 13 bases between. Germline V lookup: CDR1 PRHDT, CDR2 FYEKMQ (reference sequence). The CDR3 consists of 13 residues. CDR3 DNA sequence: TGTGCCAGCAGCTTTTTGTACAGGGTCGGCTACACCTTC. Its translation: CASSFLYRVGYTF.

CDR3 in DNA: TGCAGCGTCTCGGTAACAAAGGGGACAGCCTACGAGCAGTACTTC. It specifies CSVSVTKGTAYEQYF. The rearrangement joins TRBV29-1 to TRBJ2-7, with TRBD1 matching over 7 bases. The CDR3 totals 15 residues. Germline assignment: CDR1 SQVTM and CDR2 ANQGSEA. The V gene end was trimmed by 6 bases and the J gene end by 2 bases; junction bases not matched to a gene: 13.

J is TRBJ2-7 and V is TRBV6-6; tentative D call: TRBD2 (6 bases). Germline V gene data show CDR1 as MNHNY and CDR2 as SVGAGI (reference sequence). Trimming shortened V by 8 bases and J by 2 bases, and 10 bases separated the two germline ends. The CDR3 extends over 12 amino acids. CDR3 sequence: CASGGKTYEQYV. The CDR3 DNA follows: TGTGCCAGCGGGGGGAAAACCTACGAGCAGTACGTC.

The chain links TRBV29-1 to TRBJ2-7; D possibly corresponds to TRBD1 (6 bases). This CDR3 is 13 amino acids long. The germline V gene has CDR1 SQVTM and CDR2 ANQGSEA. V lost 0 bases and J 1 base, leaving 7 bases between the germline ends. CDR3 coding DNA: TGCAGCGTTGAAGAGACAGGATCCTACGAGCAGTACTTC. Protein: CSVEETGSYEQYF.

This clonotype has just one count. The chain has TRBV12-3 or TRBV12-4 and TRBJ2-2; no reliable D call. V lost 3 bases, J lost 2 bases, and 13 bases lay in between. The length of the CDR3 is 16 residues. Here the CDR3 reads CASSFSQGINTGELFF. In DNA form, the CDR3 reads TGTGCCAGCAGTTTTTCCCAAGGGATTAACACCGGGGAGCTGTTTTTT.

The chain is built from TRBV6-5 and TRBJ2-1, with no clear D. The germline V gene has CDR1 MNHEY and CDR2 SVGAGI. The germline V and J ends were trimmed by 4 bases and 7 bases, with 8 bases remaining between them. CDR3 length equals 12 residues. CDR3 DNA sequence: TGTGCCAGCAGTTTGGCGAGAAATGAGCAGTTCTTC. The encoded protein is CASSLARNEQFF.

This chain connects TRBV6-5 to TRBJ1-5; the D is unclear. There are 14 residues in the CDR3. Germline V CDR1 and CDR2: MNHEY, SVGAGI. Trimming removed 2 bases from V and 1 base from J, with 6 bases in between. The chain's CDR3 is CASSYGQSNQPQHF. The CDR3 DNA reads as TGTGCCAGCAGTTACGGGCAAAGCAATCAGCCCCAGCATTTT.